This T cell receptor (beta chain) was captured in a study of T cell responses to AZD1222 COVID-19 vaccine. Study-level points and caveats: Repertoires in all cases were sampled only once the peak T cell response had passed. Unmutated variant regions reportedly attract nearly half of all spike-specific TCRs.

The CDR3 runs to 21 residues. The V gene lost 2 bases and the J gene lost 1 base, with 28 bases spanning the gap. Germline V gene sequence: CDR1 ENHRY, CDR2 SYGVKD. This clone ranks as medium-sized. Antigen unknown. The assay was immunoSEQ multiplex PCR, and TCRdb's table has in-frame clones only and misses some. The sample has 100,000 to 150,000 clones, around 85% seen once; the top ten hold 9.4%. This rearrangement joins TRBV10-3 to TRBJ2-3, with D perhaps matching TRBD2 (8 bases). The TCR sequence derives from an adult in good health. This material consisted of peripheral blood, taken on day 0 of AZD1222 vaccination. The CDR3: CAISEPTGTRANKGGTDTQYF. DNA of the CDR3: TGTGCCATCAGTGAGCCGACAGGGACTAGAGCAAACAAGGGGGGCACAGATACGCAGTATTTT.